These T cell receptor beta chains were read from a single sample in a study of blood T cell repertoires in COVID-19. The repertoire was sequenced with immunoSEQ multiplex PCR; TCRdb's copy has only in-frame clones and lacks some. The sample shows over 200,000 clones, around four fifths of them seen only once. Sequencing used peripheral blood. Receptors originate from a man older than 75 with acute or convalescent COVID-19. CDR3s include the opening cysteine and the closing phenylalanine or tryptophan. The order of the fields is D gene, J gene, V gene, clone size, CDR3 length, CDR3 DNA, CDR3 protein. The D gene is left open where the match is weak. For some rows the clone size is stated as once, few or many, or as a class when expanded; others skip it.

>TRBD2|TRBJ2-1|TRBV30|-|16
TGTGCCTGGGTGGACCGAAGCGGGAGGAGTTCGAATGAGCAGTTCTTC
CAWVDRSGRSSNEQFF
>TRBD1|TRBJ2-2|TRBV24-1|few|16
TGTGCCACCAGTGATCCCGGGACAGGGCCGTCCGGGGAGCTGTTTTTT
CATSDPGTGPSGELFF
>-|TRBJ1-5|TRBV6-1|-|16
TGTGCCAGCAGTGATTTAGGCACTTACAGTAATCAGCCCCAGCATTTT
CASSDLGTYSNQPQHF
>-|TRBJ1-6|TRBV28|few|15
TGTGCCACCGGGAAACAGAGCTCCTATAATTCACCCCTCCACTTT
CATGKQSSYNSPLHF
>-|TRBJ1-2|TRBV28|-|13
TGTGCCAGCAGTTTAAAGGAGCTCGGGGGCTACACCTTC
CASSLKELGGYTF
>-|TRBJ2-1|TRBV5-4|-|15
TGTGCCAGCAGCTTACGGACAAGCTCCTACAATGAGCAGTTCTTC
CASSLRTSSYNEQFF
>-|TRBJ1-2|TRBV6-5|-|13
TGTGCCTCCCACTCCGGGGGGAACTATGGCTACACCTTC
CASHSGGNYGYTF
>TRBD1|TRBJ1-1|TRBV6-1|few|19
TGTGCCAGCAGTGAAAGGTTCGGGGCAGGGGGTAATATGAACACTGAAGCTTTCTTT
CASSERFGAGGNMNTEAFF
>TRBD2|TRBJ2-5|TRBV3-1/TRBV3-2|few|16
TGTGCCAGCAGCCAGTCCGGGACTAGCGGGAAAAAGACCCAGTACTTC
CASSQSGTSGKKTQYF
>-|TRBJ2-1|TRBV27|once|15
TGTGCCAGCAGTTTGGGGCAGGTCTCCTACAATGAGCAGTTCTTC
CASSLGQVSYNEQFF
>-|TRBJ1-3|TRBV6-5|-|12
TGTGCCAGCCAGGGTCCTGGAAACACCATATATTTT
CASQGPGNTIYF
>-|TRBJ1-2|TRBV5-1|-|12
TGCGCCAGCAGGCAGGACCCTAGCGGCTACACCTTC
CASRQDPSGYTF
>TRBD2|TRBJ2-2|TRBV11-2|-|15
TGTGCCAGCAGCTTAGATTTAGCGGGGACCGGGGAGCTGTTTTTT
CASSLDLAGTGELFF
>-|TRBJ2-5|TRBV28|-|13
TGTGCCAGCAGATTGGGAGGCGATGAGACCCAGTACTTC
CASRLGGDETQYF
>TRBD2|TRBJ2-1|TRBV18|-|15
TGTGCCAGCTCTGGGACTAGCGGGAGTTTTAATGAGCAGTTCTTC
CASSGTSGSFNEQFF